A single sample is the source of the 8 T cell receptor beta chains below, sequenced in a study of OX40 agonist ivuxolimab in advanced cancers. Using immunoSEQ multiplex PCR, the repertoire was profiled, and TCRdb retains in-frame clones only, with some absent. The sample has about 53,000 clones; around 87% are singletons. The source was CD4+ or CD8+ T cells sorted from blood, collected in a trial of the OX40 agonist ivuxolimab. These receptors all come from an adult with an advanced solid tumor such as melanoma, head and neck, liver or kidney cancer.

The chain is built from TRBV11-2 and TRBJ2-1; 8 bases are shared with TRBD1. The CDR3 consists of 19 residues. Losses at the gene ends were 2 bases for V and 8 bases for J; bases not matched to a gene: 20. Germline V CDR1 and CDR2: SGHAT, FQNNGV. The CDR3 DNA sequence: TGTGCCAGCAGCTTATACGTCTTTGGGCCAAGGCAGGGGGCCTATGAGCAGTTCTTC. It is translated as CASSLYVFGPRQGAYEQFF.

The CDR3 loop is CASSILAGPYGYTF. In nucleotides, the CDR3 is TGTGCCAGCAGTATTCTCGCCGGGCCCTATGGCTACACCTTC. The chain has TRBV2 and TRBJ1-2, with unresolved D. V was pared by 5 bases and J by 4 bases, with 14 bases between. This CDR3 comprises 14 residues. CDR1 is SNHLY and CDR2 is FYNNEI in the germline V gene.

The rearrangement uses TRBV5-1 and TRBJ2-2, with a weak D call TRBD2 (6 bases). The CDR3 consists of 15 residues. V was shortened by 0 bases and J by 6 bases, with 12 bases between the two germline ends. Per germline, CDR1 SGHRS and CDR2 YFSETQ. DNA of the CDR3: TGCGCCAGCAGCTTGGACGGGCGGGGCCCCGGGGAGCTGTTTTTT. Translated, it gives CASSLDGRGPGELFF. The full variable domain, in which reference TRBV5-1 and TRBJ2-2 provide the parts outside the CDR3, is KAGVTQTPRYLIKTRGQQVTLSCSPISGHRSVSWYQQTPGQGLQFLFEYFSETQRNKGNFPGRFSGRQFSNSRSEMNVSTLELGDSALYLCASSLDGRGPGELFFGEGSRLTVL.

This chain's CDR3 is CAWSSPGLAGGPSYNEQFF. CDR3 DNA: TGTGCCTGGAGTTCCCCGGGACTAGCGGGAGGGCCCTCCTACAATGAGCAGTTCTTC. The J gene is TRBJ2-1, the V gene TRBV30, with 16 bases lining up with TRBD2. Germline assignment: CDR1 GTSNPN and CDR2 SVGIG (reference sequence). The CDR3 is 19 amino acids. V dropped 2 bases and J dropped 0; count of bases not matched to a gene: 7. The full variable domain, completed using reference TRBV30 and TRBJ2-1, is SQTIHQWPATLVQPVGSPLSLECTVEGTSNPNLYWYRQAAGRGLQLLFYSVGIGQISSEVPQNLSASRPQDRQFILSSKKLLLSDSGFYLCAWSSPGLAGGPSYNEQFFGPGTRLTVL.

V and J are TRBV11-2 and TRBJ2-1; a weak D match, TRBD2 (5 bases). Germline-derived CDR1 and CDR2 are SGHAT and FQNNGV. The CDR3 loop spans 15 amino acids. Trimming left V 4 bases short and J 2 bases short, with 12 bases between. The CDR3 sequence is CASSSLTSTYNEQFF. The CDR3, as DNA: TGTGCCAGCAGCTCGTTAACTAGTACCTACAATGAGCAGTTCTTC. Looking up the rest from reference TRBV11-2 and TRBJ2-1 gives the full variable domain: EAGVAQSPRYKIIEKRQSVAFWCNPISGHATLYWYQQILGQGPKLLIQFQNNGVVDDSQLPKDRFSAERLKGVDSTLKIQPAKLEDSAVYLCASSSLTSTYNEQFFGPGTRLTVL.

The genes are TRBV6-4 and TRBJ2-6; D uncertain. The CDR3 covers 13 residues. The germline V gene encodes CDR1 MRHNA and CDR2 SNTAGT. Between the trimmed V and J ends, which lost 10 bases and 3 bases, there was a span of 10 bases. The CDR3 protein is CATRDGGANVLTF. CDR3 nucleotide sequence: TGTGCCACAAGAGACGGTGGGGCCAACGTCCTGACTTTC.

The CDR3 DNA follows: TGTGCCAGCAGCCCGAAGGACAGGGGTCCTTCACCCCTCCACTTT. Residues: CASSPKDRGPSPLHF. The chain is built from TRBV5-6 and TRBJ1-6; 9 bases are a match to TRBD1. In germline, CDR1 is SGHDT, CDR2 YYEEEE. Unmatched junction bases numbered 8, after V lost 4 bases and J lost 9 bases. There are 15 residues in the CDR3. The complete variable domain, with remaining parts taken from reference TRBV5-6 and TRBJ1-6, reads DAGVTQSPTHLIKTRGQQVTLRCSPKSGHDTVSWYQQALGQGPQFIFQYYEEEERQRGNFPDRFSGHQFPNYSSELNVNALLLGDSALYLCASSPKDRGPSPLHFGNGTRLTVT.

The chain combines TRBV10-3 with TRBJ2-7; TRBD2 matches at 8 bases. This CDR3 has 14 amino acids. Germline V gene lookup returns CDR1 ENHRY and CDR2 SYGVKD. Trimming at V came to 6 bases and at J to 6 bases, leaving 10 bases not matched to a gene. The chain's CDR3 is CAIRLLAEGGEQYF. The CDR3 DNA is TGTGCCATCAGATTACTAGCGGAGGGGGGCGAGCAGTACTTC.